The T cell receptor beta chain under discussion was sequenced for a study of cytomegalovirus exposure and HLA in healthy donors (dated by TCRdb to the late 2010s). With respect to the entire study: An earlier analysis of several hundred of the donors reported 250 to 300 Gb of sequence data and more than 90 million unique TCR beta sequences from about 180 million T cells. An early release covering over 500 HLA-typed donors comprised about 300 gigabases of sequencing data and around 86 million unique TCR sequences. Among the approximately 420 genotyped donors, approximately 76% belonged to the genetic ancestry cluster associated with self-reported Caucasian donors. The study aimed to test whether signatures of past pathogen exposure could be identified by cataloging public T cell receptors. The study used immunosequencing to profile the T cell repertoires of about 670 subjects and linked those repertoires to cytomegalovirus serostatus. Besides the first cohort of under 700 subjects, a separate validation cohort made up of 120 or so different subjects was used. To predict cytomegalovirus infection status, the study brought together high-throughput TCR immunosequencing, statistical association of individual TCRs with disease status, and machine learning. A later analysis re-analyzed previously published TCR beta repertoires from 660 or so donors and added high-resolution HLA genotyping to study TCR occurrence patterns. Rather than drawing on any new phenotypic data, the later analysis identified candidate immune exposures from TCR beta sequences and the way those sequences occurred across donors. In an earlier analysis of 587 of the donors, high-throughput TCR beta sequencing was used to judge whether each TCR beta V gene segment behaved as functional or pseudogenic. Donor age, sex, ethnicity and CMV serostatus were compiled alongside the repertoire data. Genome-wide SNP genotypes for about 65% of the roughly 670 donors were used in a later genetic analysis, which treated that subset as a discovery cohort. Every discovery cohort repertoire had been produced on one sequencing platform. HLA typing covered class I and class II loci at four-digit resolution. The number of typed donors differed by locus: roughly 620-640 for A, B, C, DRB1 and DQB1; 522 for DQA1; some 610 for DPA1; and 400 to 480 for DPB1. Roughly five DR-DQ haplotypes were treated as single units for association and clustering because of strong linkage in the cohort. Among about 400 genotyped donors of the cohort, an average of approximately 200,000 unique TCR beta nucleotide sequences was sequenced per donor, of which roughly 17% were non-productive.

The table lists this clone with a few counts. Its antigen is not yet known. Per-base quality was not reported, and no clone a single base away is much larger than it. General conclusions and limits of the study: A few of the identified cytomegalovirus-associated TCR beta chains were confirmed in vitro to be specific for cytomegalovirus antigens. Some IMGT-functional V segments, including TRBV6-2 and TRBV6-3, could not be told apart with the 87-base-pair reads, so those segments were excluded. Most TCR sequences were observed very rarely across donors, whereas some public TCRs were present in many individuals. According to a later genetic analysis, donors in an Asian-associated ancestry cluster had fewer N-insertions in productive TCRs than the roughly 670-donor mean. Broadly in line with IMGT annotations, most TCR beta V segments showed up in productive rearrangements about 87% or about 30% of the time in an earlier analysis of 587 of the donors. Compared with equally common non-associated chains, HLA-associated TCR beta chains in a later analysis were more clonally expanded and had lower generation probabilities. Because counts were too low, seventeen rarely observed V segments, including chromosome 9 orphons, were excluded from the earlier analysis of around 640 of the donors. The authors suggested that the approach could potentially be generalized to other disease states and immunological phenotypes. In a later analysis, several top co-occurrence clusters were reported to appear linked to parvovirus B19, influenza, CMV and Epstein-Barr virus. A further reported finding was that TCR beta sequences accurately predicted the HLA-A and HLA-B alleles for most subjects in the first cohort. Only TCR beta chains were sequenced in this cohort, and the absence of alpha or paired-chain data limited detectable features. Specific HLA alleles were associated with 15,000 to 20,000 TCR beta sequences at a false discovery rate of 0.05 in a later analysis. Presence/absence analyses assumed roughly uniform sequencing depth across donors, an assumption that may not hold. V-gene and J-gene trimming of TCR beta chains was associated with a missense DCLRE1C variant in a later genetic analysis, and the association was replicated in an independent cohort. A group of highly shared sequence variants was considered likely to be a technical artifact of the sequencing pipeline. In the study, 150 to 200 TCR beta chains were listed as associated with cytomegalovirus. Most CMV-associated TCR beta chains appeared to be HLA-restricted in a later analysis, and the HLA associations seemed to be driven largely by CMV exposure. CMV serostatus was the only immune exposure information available for the cohort. Assigning TCR associations to individual alleles was difficult when HLA alleles, especially DR and DQ, strongly co-occurred. Linkage disequilibrium might explain the correlated functional status among segregating V segments, but an unknown experimental factor could not be ruled out. In a later analysis, the rate of TCR association differed among HLA loci, with DRB1 alleles having the most associated TCRs and HLA-C alleles having the fewest. The classifier was reported to diagnose cytomegalovirus status with high specificity and sensitivity in both the original and validation cohorts. Because some donors lacked HLA typing at each locus, the association tests relied only on the typed subset.

Libraries came from the immunoSEQ multiplex PCR assay. The multiplex PCR relied on a mix of 60 forward primers for TCR Vbeta segments and 13 reverse primers for TCR Jbeta segments. The CDR3 region of rearranged TCR beta genes was amplified from genomic DNA with a multiplex PCR assay. On the Illumina HiSeq System, the amplified TCR beta libraries were sequenced as 87-base-pair reads. Per the original workflow: A later analysis counted approximately 84 million unique TCR beta chains across the 550 to 800 repertoires, and approximately 11 million of these chains were shared by at least two donors. A nearest-neighbor algorithm error-corrected the raw reads and collapsed the reads into unique sequences, merging closely related sequences to remove PCR and sequencing errors. CDR3 sequences were aligned to IMGT reference sequences to assign V, D and J gene segments. For a sequence to be retained, a match of at least six nucleotides to both a V gene segment and a J gene segment was required. A rearrangement was called productive if the CDR3 had no stop codons and remained in frame with V and J, and every other rearrangement was called non-productive. Following IMGT convention, CDR3 was defined as the stretch from the second conserved V-encoded cysteine to the conserved J-encoded phenylalanine. Sequences without an unambiguous match to a single V gene segment were excluded from the earlier analysis of about 630 of the donors. In an earlier analysis of some 590 of the donors, V segments were called functional above 56.7% productive rearrangements and were called segregating when the between-donor standard deviation exceeded 5%. To diagnose cytomegalovirus status from the catalog of TCR beta chain sequences, a statistical classification framework was built. A later analysis assigned V and J genes by comparing TCR nucleotide sequences with IMGT/GENE-DB human TR gene sequences. The TCRdist pipeline was used in a later analysis to assign CDR3 sequences and most-parsimonious VDJ recombination scenarios. In a later analysis, every TCR beta chain was defined by the combination of its CDR3 amino acid sequence and its V-gene family, and reads without a unique V-gene family were dropped. To address suspected cross-contamination and a sequencing artifact, a later analysis removed under 600 highly shared, low-generation-probability nucleotide sequences. A later analysis calculated a clonal expansion index for each public chain from normalized within-repertoire ranks of inferred template counts. A later analysis computed generation probabilities with a VDJ recombination model fitted to out-of-frame rearrangements, and checked the results against IGoR. Hypergeometric tests were used in a later analysis to score TCR-TCR, TCR-HLA and TCR-CMV co-occurrence, with a repertoire-size bias correction applied to the TCR pairs. A later analysis estimated false discovery rates by permuting HLA or CMV assignments 20 times. A later analysis grouped co-occurring TCRs with DBSCAN, adding TCRdist sequence similarity when clustering within HLA-allele-positive subsets. Repertoires with fewer than 30,000 or more than 120,000 public chains, plus five repertoires with anomalous nucleotide sharing, were excluded from co-occurrence clustering. This immuneACCESS table, as held by TCRdb, lists in-frame sequences with V and J called but not all clones. Of the missing ones, under half trace to an unresolved V gene in checked studies; the others have no known cause. V, J and clone size derive from that table, while D and trimming were established from the DNA sequence. Here the sample has 110,000 to 150,000 clones; about 80% occur a single time. The ten largest clonotypes hold less than 3% of the sample.

The cohort consisted of approximately 690 healthy bone marrow donors. At the time of sampling, all cohort members were nominally healthy, though unrecorded immune exposures were likely present. The donor tested CMV seronegative, placing the donor among the roughly 350 seronegative members of the cohort. Every donor gave a peripheral blood sample, and the peripheral blood mononuclear cells from that sample were used for TCR beta sequencing. Genomic DNA extraction from the blood cell samples was performed with the Qiagen DNeasy Blood Extraction Kit. From the cysteine up to the phenylalanine, the CDR3 has a length of 15 residues. The DNA shown is the 45-base CDR3, in frame from base 1.

The receptor's source is a female donor in good health and CMV-seronegative. Recombination linked TRBV7-5 to TRBJ1-2; the DNA was not used to check the table's D call, TRBD1. TRBV7-5 is a documented pseudogene. The sequencing sample was made of PBMCs. CDR3 loop: CARSFHDRGNYGYTF. The sequenced DNA is TGTGCCAGAAGCTTCCACGACAGGGGGAACTATGGCTACACCTTC.